A selection of T cell receptor beta chains follows, all from one sample in a study of CD8+ T cells in alopecia areata. TCRdb's copy holds only in-frame clones and misses some; the assay was immunoSEQ multiplex PCR. The profile shows about 110,000 clones, about 60% of them singletons. The sample comprised NKG2D-low CD8+ T cells sorted from blood. The source of these receptors is a human donor with alopecia areata. The CDR3 runs from the conserved cysteine through the conserved F or W. Fields, in order: J gene, clone size, D gene, V gene, CDR3 DNA, CDR3 protein. A D gene is named only where the DNA matches it firmly. Clone size appears in some rows only: once, few, many, or a class for an expanded clone.

>TRBJ2-1|.|.|TRBV5-6
TGTGCCAGCAGCTTGGGCTCAAGCTCCTACAATGAGCAGTTCTTC
CASSLGSSSYNEQFF
>TRBJ1-1|.|.|TRBV28
TGTGCCAGCAGCCCGCCCGGTGAGGGCACTGAAGCTTTCTTT
CASSPPGEGTEAFF
>TRBJ2-1|.|.|TRBV2
TGTGCCAGCAGTCCAGCGGGCGGAAGATACAATGAGCAGTTCTTC
CASSPAGGRYNEQFF
>TRBJ2-7|.|.|TRBV7-9
TGTGCCAGCACCCTCGGCAGGGGCGACCCCTACGTGCAGTACTTC
CASTLGRGDPYVQYF
>TRBJ2-3|.|TRBD1|TRBV14
TGTGCCAGCAGCCAAGATGGCGGCTGGACAGGGGAAGATACGCAGTATTTT
CASSQDGGWTGEDTQYF
>TRBJ1-2|.|TRBD1|TRBV9
TGTGCCAGCAGCCCAACCGTACAGGGGGGCGGCTATGGCTACACCTTC
CASSPTVQGGGYGYTF
>TRBJ2-1|.|.|TRBV9
TGTGCCAGCAGAGACGGGGCGGCCGGGCTTGATTACAATGAGCAGTTCTTC
CASRDGAAGLDYNEQFF
>TRBJ2-3|.|.|TRBV7-8
TGTGCCAGCAGCTTAGTTTTTCGGTCCACAGATACGCAGTATTTT
CASSLVFRSTDTQYF
>TRBJ1-5|.|.|TRBV19
TGTGCCAGTAGTATGTATTCTGGGTCCAATCAGCCCCAGCATTTT
CASSMYSGSNQPQHF
>TRBJ2-1|.|.|TRBV7-9
TGTGCCAGCAGCTTACAGGGAAATGAGCAGTTCTTC
CASSLQGNEQFF
>TRBJ2-3|.|TRBD2|TRBV27
TGTGCCAGCAGCCTGAAGGGACTAGCGGGAGTAGGTCATGCAGATACGCAGTATTTT
CASSLKGLAGVGHADTQYF
>TRBJ2-5|few|.|TRBV6-1
TGTGCCAGCAGTGAGGAAGAGACCCAGTACTTC
CASSEEETQYF
>TRBJ2-7|.|TRBD2|TRBV19
TGTGCCAGTAGTCCGGAGGAAAGCGGGAGGGCCTCGACGGCATACGAGCAGTACTTC
CASSPEESGRASTAYEQYF
>TRBJ1-1|.|.|TRBV6-6
TGTGCCAGCCTGGGGGTGTATAGTACCACTGAAGCTTTCTTT
CASLGVYSTTEAFF
>TRBJ2-1|.|TRBD2|TRBV18
TGTGCCAGCTCACCAGGGGGACTAGCGGGAGGCAATGAGCAGTTCTTC
CASSPGGLAGGNEQFF
>TRBJ2-7|.|TRBD1|TRBV20-1
TGCAGTGCTAACGACAGGGACGAGCAGTACTTC
CSANDRDEQYF
>TRBJ2-1|.|.|TRBV7-9
TGTGCCAGCAGCCCATACAATGAGCAGTTCTTC
CASSPYNEQFF
>TRBJ1-5|once|TRBD1|TRBV28
TGTGCCAGCGGACAGGGACAGGGGAGCAATCAGCCCCAGCATTTT
CASGQGQGSNQPQHF
>TRBJ2-7|once|TRBD1|TRBV5-6
TGTGCCAGCAGCTTGGGCAGGGGGTCGGTCGAGCAGTACTTC
CASSLGRGSVEQYF
>TRBJ2-2|.|TRBD1|TRBV5-1
TGCGCCAGCAGCCCTCCGGGACAGGGTCTTTCCGGGGAGCTGTTTTTT
CASSPPGQGLSGELFF
>TRBJ2-3|few|.|TRBV4-1
TGCGCCAGCAGCCAAGCCCTTGGGACCCGCACAGATACGCAGTATTTT
CASSQALGTRTDTQYF
>TRBJ1-1|.|TRBD1|TRBV4-2
TGTGCCAGCAGCCTCAGGGGGGAGGCGCAGAACACTGAAGCTTTCTTT
CASSLRGEAQNTEAFF
>TRBJ2-3|once|TRBD2|TRBV11-3
TGTGCCAGCAGCTTACTCGGGGGGACAGATACGCAGTATTTT
CASSLLGGTDTQYF
>TRBJ1-2|.|.|TRBV5-6
TGTGCCAGCAGCTTGGGCAGGGTCCTAGGCTACACCTTC
CASSLGRVLGYTF
>TRBJ1-1|.|.|TRBV29-1
TGCAGCGTTGAAGGGGGGCCGAATGAAGCTTTCTTT
CSVEGGPNEAFF
>TRBJ2-7|once|TRBD2|TRBV29-1
TGCAGCGTTGAAGATCTCAGCGGGAGCTCCTACGAGCAGTACTTC
CSVEDLSGSSYEQYF
>TRBJ2-1|.|.|TRBV15
TGTGCCACCAGCAGAGATAGGAGGGAAAAGCAGTTCTTC
CATSRDRREKQFF
>TRBJ1-5|.|TRBD1|TRBV27
TGTGCCAGCAGTTTATCGCGACAGGGGGGCCAGCATTTT
CASSLSRQGGQHF